The 15 T cell receptor beta chains reported below all come from one sample, sequenced in a study of T cells expressing NK-cell markers. TCRdb processed the 5' RACE reads again and assigns one entry to each CDR3 protein, with no DNA. The specimen's table records some 16,000 distinct CDR3 sequences. Material: blood T cells: a sorted CD56 or NKG2C T cell subset, CD4+ or CD8+ T cells, or bulk PBMC T cells (not recorded which). The receptors originated from a man between 18 and 69 years old in good health.

The chain recombines TRBV5-1 with TRBJ2-7; the TRBD2 assignment by TCRdb is unverifiable without DNA. This CDR3 region has 15 residues. Germline V gene sequence: CDR1 SGHRS, CDR2 YFSETQ. The CDR3 is CASSLGAGSSYEQYF.

V gene TRBV29-1 combines with J gene TRBJ2-1; as DNA is missing, the TRBD1 call by TCRdb cannot be tested. The CDR3 is 16 residues long. Germline CDR1 SQVTM, CDR2 ANQGSEA. The CDR3 is CSVESPRDGGEGEQFF.

V gene TRBV7-2 combines with J gene TRBJ1-1; TCRdb lists TRBD1, though no DNA is available to test this call. CDR3 length equals 14 residues. Germline-derived CDR1 and CDR2 are SGHTA and FQGNSA. CDR3 protein: CASSLDGSWGRAFF.

The chain joins TRBV29-1 to TRBJ1-2; TCRdb picks TRBD1, but there is no DNA to check that call. Looked up from germline, CDR1 is SQVTM and CDR2 is ANQGSEA. There are 11 residues in the CDR3. The CDR3: CSVVGGGSYTF. Together with reference TRBV29-1 and TRBJ1-2, the CDR3 gives the full variable domain: SAVISQKPSRDICQRGTSLTIQCQVDSQVTMMFWYRQQPGQSLTLIATANQGSEATYESGFVIDKFPISRPNLTFSTLTVSNMSPEDSSIYLCSVVGGGSYTFGSGTRLTVV.

This chain uses TRBV6-2 or TRBV6-3 with TRBJ2-1; TCRdb outputs TRBD2, but without DNA this stays unchecked. The CDR3 runs to 14 residues. Germline V CDR1 and CDR2: MNHEY, SVGEGT. The CDR3 sequence: CASSRLAANNEQFF.

The chain links TRBV15 to TRBJ1-1. This CDR3 spans 14 amino acids. In germline, CDR1 is LNHNV, CDR2 YYDKDF (reference sequence). The CDR3 is CATSRDRLNTEAFF.

The rearrangement links TRBV7-8 to TRBJ2-2; TCRdb reports TRBD1, a call that lacks DNA to check it against. CDR1 is SGHVS, CDR2 FQNEAQ, per germline. The CDR3 sequence is 15 residues long. The CDR3 loop reads CASSLEPGRPEGGFF.

The chain carries TRBV7-9 and TRBJ2-7; TCRdb gives TRBD1 as the D gene, but with no DNA this cannot be confirmed. The CDR3 covers 14 residues. Germline CDR1 reads SEHNR; CDR2 reads FQNEAQ (reference sequence). CDR3 sequence: CASSPGRGIDEQYF.

The chain recombines TRBV4-2 with TRBJ2-1; the TCRdb call, TRBD2, lacks DNA for checking. CDR3 length: 13 residues. Germline V gene sequence: CDR1 LGHNA, CDR2 YNFKEQ. The CDR3 region is CASSPALWNEQFF.

This sequence joins TRBV6-2 or TRBV6-3 and TRBJ1-2. The CDR3 sequence is 13 residues long. Germline V gives CDR1 MNHEY, CDR2 SVGEGT. The CDR3 reads CASSYKGNYGYTF.

The chain's CDR3 is CASSLVGGYEQYF. V is TRBV7-9 and J is TRBJ2-7. The CDR3 is made up of 13 amino acids. The germline V gene has CDR1 SEHNR and CDR2 FQNEAQ (reference sequence).

This sequence joins TRBV6-5 and TRBJ1-2; TCRdb indicates TRBD1, and absent DNA this call remains unverified. The CDR3 length is 12 residues. Germline CDR1 reads MNHEY; CDR2 reads SVGAGI. The CDR3 sequence is CASCPPGGGYTF.

The chain uses TRBV10-3 and TRBJ2-7; TCRdb's assignment of TRBD2 cannot be checked, as there is no DNA. Germline V gene sequence: CDR1 ENHRY, CDR2 SYGVKD. The CDR3 has 13 residues. CDR3 sequence: CATRVPTSYEQYF.

The chain couples TRBV3-1 to TRBJ2-3; as DNA is missing, the TRBD1 call by TCRdb cannot be tested. The germline V gene has CDR1 LGHDT and CDR2 YNNKEL (reference sequence). The CDR3 is made up of 15 amino acids. The CDR3 here is CASSQVPGQPISQYF.

This sequence joins TRBV5-1 and TRBJ2-2; TCRdb's assignment of TRBD1 cannot be checked, as there is no DNA. This CDR3 region has 17 residues. CDR1 and CDR2 from the germline V gene are SGHRS and YFSETQ. CDR3 amino acids: CASSLQPTGANTGELFF.